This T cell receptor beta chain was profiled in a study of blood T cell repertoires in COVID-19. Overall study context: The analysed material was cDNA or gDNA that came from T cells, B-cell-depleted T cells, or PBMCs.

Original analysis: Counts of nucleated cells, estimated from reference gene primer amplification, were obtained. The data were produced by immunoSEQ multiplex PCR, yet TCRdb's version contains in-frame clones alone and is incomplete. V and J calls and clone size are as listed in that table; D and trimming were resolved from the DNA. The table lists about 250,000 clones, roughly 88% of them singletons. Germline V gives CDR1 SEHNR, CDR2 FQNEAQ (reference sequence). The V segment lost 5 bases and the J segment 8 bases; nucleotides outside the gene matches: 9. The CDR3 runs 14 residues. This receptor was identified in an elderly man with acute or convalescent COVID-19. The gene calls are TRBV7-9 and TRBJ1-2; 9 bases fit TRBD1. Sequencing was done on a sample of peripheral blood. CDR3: CASSPRTGVGGYTF. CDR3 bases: TGTGCCAGCAGCCCCAGGACAGGGGTCGGGGGCTACACCTTC.